Listed below are T cell receptor beta chains from one sample, sequenced in a study of shared clonotypes between healthy human individuals. Sequenced by immunoSEQ multiplex PCR; TCRdb stores in-frame clones only, minus some. This sample has about 2.4 million clones, with around 90% found just once. The source material was naive CD4+ T cells sorted from blood. Receptors were obtained from a man younger than 30 in good health. CDR3s include the opening cysteine and the closing phenylalanine or tryptophan. Each record gives: V gene, clone size, D gene, J gene, CDR3 protein, CDR3 DNA. A D gene is named only where the DNA matches it firmly. The size of a clone is reported for some rows only, either as once, few or many, or as a class for expanded clones.

TRBV6-6	NA	NA	TRBJ2-7	CASSYSNPAYEQYF	TGTGCCAGCAGTTACTCGAATCCGGCCTACGAGCAGTACTTC
TRBV4-3	NA	TRBD1	TRBJ1-2	CASSGGTGFNYGYTF	TGCGCCAGCAGCGGGGGGACAGGGTTCAACTATGGCTACACCTTC
TRBV13	NA	TRBD1	TRBJ2-2	CASSLEFRTGTPGELFF	TGTGCCAGCAGCTTAGAATTCAGGACAGGGACTCCCGGGGAGCTGTTTTTT
TRBV7-2	NA	TRBD1	TRBJ2-3	CASRAGQGVDTQYF	TGTGCCAGCAGAGCTGGACAGGGTGTAGATACGCAGTATTTT
TRBV23-1	NA	NA	TRBJ1-4	CASSQSLGSTNEKLFF	TGCGCCAGCAGTCAATCGCTCGGATCAACTAATGAAAAACTGTTTTTT
TRBV4-1	once	TRBD2	TRBJ2-2	CASSQPSGSTGELFF	TGCGCCAGCAGCCAGCCTAGCGGGTCGACCGGGGAGCTGTTTTTT
TRBV2	NA	TRBD1	TRBJ1-3	CASSPTGAGGNTIYF	TGTGCCAGCAGTCCGACAGGGGCAGGTGGAAACACCATATATTTT
TRBV10-1	NA	TRBD1	TRBJ2-3	CASSGGTATDTQYF	TGCGCCAGCAGTGGAGGGACAGCCACAGATACGCAGTATTTT
TRBV19	NA	TRBD1	TRBJ2-7	CASTGQGLYEQYF	TGTGCCAGTACGGGACAGGGGCTCTACGAGCAGTACTTC
TRBV6-5	once	NA	TRBJ1-3	CASSSDPREAGNTIYF	TGTGCCAGCAGTTCCGACCCCCGGGAGGCCGGAAACACCATATATTTT
TRBV19	NA	NA	TRBJ2-1	CASSIVGAPVEQFF	TGTGCCAGTAGTATAGTAGGAGCCCCCGTTGAGCAGTTCTTC
TRBV5-4	NA	NA	TRBJ1-3	CASSPGRQVSGNTIYF	TGTGCCAGCAGCCCCGGTCGGCAGGTCTCTGGAAACACCATATATTTT
TRBV5-8	NA	NA	TRBJ2-7	CASSLEARQRKGEQYF	TGTGCCAGCAGCTTGGAAGCGCGGCAGCGAAAGGGGGAGCAGTACTTC
TRBV4-1	NA	NA	TRBJ2-7	CASSQDPPQSLSYEQYF	TGCGCCAGCAGCCAAGATCCTCCACAAAGCCTCTCCTACGAGCAGTACTTC
TRBV23-1	NA	NA	TRBJ1-3	CASSWGSSGNTIYF	TGCGCCAGCAGTTGGGGCAGTAGTGGAAACACCATATATTTT
TRBV9	NA	NA	TRBJ2-6	CASSVGGPSSGANVLTF	TGTGCCAGCAGCGTAGGAGGGCCTTCTTCTGGGGCCAACGTCCTGACTTTC
TRBV6-5	NA	NA	TRBJ1-3	CASSYDLAGNTIYF	TGTGCCAGCAGTTACGACCTGGCTGGAAACACCATATATTTT
TRBV2	NA	NA	TRBJ1-5	CASKRQGGNQPQHF	TGTGCCAGCAAGAGGCAGGGCGGGAATCAGCCCCAGCATTTT
TRBV5-4	NA	NA	TRBJ2-1	CASSSLAPFDEQFF	TGTGCCAGCAGCTCCCTTGCTCCCTTCGATGAGCAGTTCTTC
TRBV6-1	NA	TRBD1	TRBJ1-5	CASSEAVTGVANQPQHF	TGTGCCAGCAGTGAAGCGGTAACAGGGGTGGCGAATCAGCCCCAGCATTTT
TRBV18	NA	NA	TRBJ2-7	CASSPPIIYREHPYEQYF	TGTGCCAGCTCACCACCGATTATATACAGGGAACACCCCTACGAGCAGTACTTC
TRBV2	NA	NA	TRBJ2-1	CASSPQAGRGLYNEQFF	TGTGCCAGCAGTCCACAAGCGGGACGGGGGCTTTACAATGAGCAGTTCTTC
TRBV19	NA	TRBD2	TRBJ2-1	CASNTLAGGANEQFF	TGTGCCAGTAATACCCTAGCGGGGGGGGCCAATGAGCAGTTCTTC
TRBV19	NA	NA	TRBJ2-7	CASKSPTSRSEYF	TGTGCCAGTAAGAGTCCTACCTCTCGTTCCGAGTACTTC
TRBV30	NA	TRBD1	TRBJ1-4	CAWNKQGSAVFGKLFF	TGTGCCTGGAATAAACAGGGGTCGGCCGTCTTTGGAAAACTGTTTTTT
TRBV7-2	NA	TRBD1	TRBJ2-7	CASSLGGQGSAEQYF	TGTGCCAGCAGCTTGGGAGGACAGGGGTCGGCCGAGCAGTACTTC
TRBV5-6	NA	TRBD1	TRBJ1-5	CASSWGQAVRDF	TGTGCCAGCAGCTGGGGACAGGCTGTTCGGGATTTT